This T cell receptor beta chain emerged from a study of breast tumors, draining lymph nodes, adjacent tissues listed by TCRdb under 2016. For the study in its entirety: The study compared TCR beta repertoires across tumor, adjacent nontumor tissue and axillary lymph nodes from breast cancer patients. The study was designed to assess the relationships and possible T-cell exchange between tumor, surrounding tissue and draining lymph node repertoires in human breast cancer. Broad study findings and their caveats: The data were judged consistent with most tumor T cells deriving from the lymph node and then expanding within tumor tissue. T-cell repertoire diversity in tumors was found to be lower than in lymph nodes but higher than in nontumor tissue, and preferential V and J gene usage was observed. The conclusion that tumor T cells originate in lymph nodes was framed as consistent with a hypothesis rather than directly demonstrated. In luminal-like breast cancer, tumor and nontumor tissue repertoires resembled each other significantly more than in basal-like breast cancer.

Ten or more counts support this clonotype. It lacks a known antigen. No base quality information exists; no much larger clone differs at one position. The trim is 8 bases for V and 7 bases for J, with a gap of 8 bases between the germline ends. The CDR3, cysteine through phenylalanine, is 10 amino acids long. Only the CDR3 DNA is retained, 30 bases long and in frame from the first base. CDR1 and CDR2, per the germline V gene, are MDHEN and SYDVKM. Lymph node samples were obtained from the axillary draining lymph nodes of breast cancer patients. Reads for this sample came from an Illumina HiSeq 2000. Multiplex PCR amplification was used to build the TCR beta chain libraries. The amplified TCR beta chain products were analyzed by high-throughput sequencing. Through fastp at Q25 and MiXCR, TCRdb rebuilt clones from the public reads, retaining in-frame beta chains. Every CDR3 protein is listed once, alongside the most common genes and DNA of its rows. The table for this sample lists about 100,000 distinct CDR3 sequences; roughly 20% of them were counted only once. Less than 1.5% of the sample comes from the top ten.

The chain is made from TRBV28 and TRBJ2-5; a confident D gene designation cannot be given. This clonotype was obtained from a female donor with breast cancer. Some clones in this sample may be carry-over from other donors' samples. The sequenced sample was axillary lymph node tissue. The DNA is as follows: TGTGCCAGCGGTCTACGGACCCAGTACTTC. This translates into CASGLRTQYF.